These T cell receptor beta chains were read from a single sample in a study of blood T cell repertoires in COVID-19. The protocol was immunoSEQ multiplex PCR, while the TCRdb copy is restricted to in-frame clones and leaves out a portion. The profile shows some 60,000 clones, roughly 88% of them singletons. The sequencing input was peripheral blood. The receptors were sampled from a human donor in a cohort sampled during active COVID-19. Each CDR3 is given without its conserved first and last residue. Each record gives: J gene, V gene, CDR3 protein.

j_gene: TRBJ2-6; v_gene: TRBV6-2/TRBV6-3; CDR3aa: ASSFTGSGGANVLT
j_gene: TRBJ2-5; v_gene: TRBV28; CDR3aa: ASSLLQPPRERPSLQETQY
j_gene: TRBJ2-2; v_gene: TRBV18; CDR3aa: ASSRRDGNTGELF
j_gene: TRBJ1-4; v_gene: TRBV5-1; CDR3aa: ASSLEVRGNNEKLF
j_gene: TRBJ2-1; v_gene: TRBV3-1/TRBV3-2; CDR3aa: ASSQDWAGGNEQF
j_gene: TRBJ2-7; v_gene: TRBV9; CDR3aa: ASSATLAGLSYEQY
j_gene: TRBJ2-1; v_gene: TRBV27; CDR3aa: ASSLGLAGVGEQF
j_gene: TRBJ2-1; v_gene: TRBV7-2; CDR3aa: ASSLAQGGYNEQF
j_gene: TRBJ1-4; v_gene: TRBV7-2; CDR3aa: ASSAGPYNEKLF
j_gene: TRBJ2-2; v_gene: TRBV9; CDR3aa: ASSVGQGIGELF
j_gene: TRBJ2-2; v_gene: TRBV20-1; CDR3aa: SATEGPGELF
j_gene: TRBJ2-7; v_gene: TRBV6-5; CDR3aa: ASSYRTRTYEQY
j_gene: TRBJ2-5; v_gene: TRBV18; CDR3aa: ASSDRGGQETQY
j_gene: TRBJ2-7; v_gene: TRBV5-1; CDR3aa: ASSPDSSSYEQY
j_gene: TRBJ2-5; v_gene: TRBV9; CDR3aa: ASSTRGGLAGGNALQETQY
j_gene: TRBJ1-6; v_gene: TRBV3-1/TRBV3-2; CDR3aa: ASSQVAPGNGQFNSPLH
j_gene: TRBJ2-1; v_gene: TRBV6-5; CDR3aa: APFTSGIYNEQF
j_gene: TRBJ2-7; v_gene: TRBV5-1; CDR3aa: ASSLTGQGTYEQY
j_gene: TRBJ1-4; v_gene: TRBV25-1; CDR3aa: ASSASGTGFEKLF
j_gene: TRBJ2-2; v_gene: TRBV5-4; CDR3aa: ASSPTGPGELF
j_gene: TRBJ2-7; v_gene: TRBV6-6; CDR3aa: ASSNSGGSSYEQY
j_gene: TRBJ2-7; v_gene: TRBV5-4; CDR3aa: ASTDPRGTSGALCEQY
j_gene: TRBJ2-7; v_gene: TRBV25-1; CDR3aa: ASLFSGEQY
j_gene: TRBJ1-2; v_gene: TRBV7-9; CDR3aa: ASSPGTGTYGYT
j_gene: TRBJ1-1; v_gene: TRBV19; CDR3aa: ASSMREEERAF
j_gene: TRBJ2-3; v_gene: TRBV5-1; CDR3aa: ASSFSSLGRELADTQY
j_gene: TRBJ1-4; v_gene: TRBV21-1; CDR3aa: ASSKDGDGGEKLF
j_gene: TRBJ2-1; v_gene: TRBV10-3; CDR3aa: AISRQGREQF
j_gene: TRBJ1-4; v_gene: TRBV28; CDR3aa: ASSGSSGVKLF
j_gene: TRBJ2-1; v_gene: TRBV6-5; CDR3aa: ASSNSGNSYNEQF
j_gene: TRBJ2-5; v_gene: TRBV27; CDR3aa: ASSRALTSGRIETQY
j_gene: TRBJ1-3; v_gene: TRBV6-2/TRBV6-3; CDR3aa: ASSGQSYENTIY
j_gene: TRBJ2-1; v_gene: TRBV19; CDR3aa: ASNPGLAGGAEQF
j_gene: TRBJ2-3; v_gene: TRBV6-5; CDR3aa: ASSYGGQGGDTQY
j_gene: TRBJ1-2; v_gene: TRBV6-5; CDR3aa: ASRLGASNYGYT
j_gene: TRBJ2-1; v_gene: TRBV15; CDR3aa: ATSRVGEQF
j_gene: TRBJ2-5; v_gene: TRBV7-2; CDR3aa: ASSLGGGRGETQY
j_gene: TRBJ2-3; v_gene: TRBV6-2/TRBV6-3; CDR3aa: ASSYVGGRGTSTDTQY
j_gene: TRBJ2-3; v_gene: TRBV25-1; CDR3aa: ASSATSGLTDTQY
j_gene: TRBJ2-5; v_gene: TRBV28; CDR3aa: ASSLSPGTPIKTQY